The entry below describes one T cell receptor beta chain. The source of the sample is a study of shared clonotypes between healthy human individuals. The wider study: Per donor, CD8 memory used one plate, CD8 naive used two, CD4 memory used three and CD4 naive used three.

Deep was the level used in running the assay. The repertoire was sequenced with immunoSEQ multiplex PCR; TCRdb's copy has only in-frame clones and lacks some. The sample has over a million clones; about 70% are singletons. Germline V CDR1 and CDR2: LNHNV, YYDKDF (reference sequence). The CDR3 length is 18 residues. The V and J ends lost 0 bases and 2 bases respectively, with 20 bases between them. Sequencing was done on a sample of memory CD4+ T cells sorted from blood. Subset denoted: CD45RA-negative fraction. The receptor was derived from a young man in good health. V usage is TRBV15 and J usage is TRBJ2-7, with a possible D match to TRBD1 (6 bases). CDR3 amino acids: CATSRDLGARGDTYEQYF. The CDR3, as DNA: TGTGCCACCAGCAGAGATTTGGGGGCCAGGGGCGATACCTACGAGCAGTACTTC.